A selection of T cell receptor beta chains follows, all from one sample in a study of T-cell memory formation after mild COVID-19. TCRdb passed the 5' RACE reads through MiXCR, listing each CDR3 protein once. The sample shows around 62,000 distinct CDR3 sequences, 25% to 35% of them seen only once. The sequenced sample was PBMCs or a T cell subset sorted from them (not recorded which). The receptors come from a man between 18 and 35 years old who had mild COVID-19 (a few samples of this study predate the infection). Cell type and time point are not known. Both conserved end residues are part of each CDR3. A row's size may be missing; if present it is once, few, many or a size class.

>.|14|TRBJ2-3|TRBV7-3
CASSSEGGTDTQYF
>.|15|TRBJ1-1|TRBV6-2/TRBV6-3
CASSPWQFSGAEAFF
>.|13|TRBJ1-5|TRBV10-3
CAISTSEDQPQHF
>few|14|TRBJ2-2|TRBV7-6
CASSSGTNTGELFF
>few|16|TRBJ2-5|TRBV6-5
CASSYGAGYPQETQYF
>.|14|TRBJ1-5|TRBV12-3/TRBV12-4
CASSPVRDNQPQHF
>few|13|TRBJ2-1|TRBV7-6
CASSLKGDNEQFF
>.|13|TRBJ1-1|TRBV29-1
CSVVIRGGTEAFF
>.|17|TRBJ1-2|TRBV7-9
CASSSYRNTGQKYGYTF
>.|16|TRBJ2-3|TRBV7-3
CASSPRGGAGGDTQYF
>few|15|TRBJ1-3|TRBV29-1
CSARGRVNSGNTIYF
>.|11|TRBJ2-1|TRBV29-1
CSVVQYNEQFF
>.|10|TRBJ1-1|TRBV6-5
CASISTEAFF
>few|15|TRBJ2-3|TRBV15
CATSSLFQETDTQYF
>.|15|TRBJ2-5|TRBV13
CASSSGTGGSETQYF
>.|15|TRBJ2-5|TRBV7-9
CASSLTSTLSETQYF
>.|14|TRBJ2-1|TRBV4-3
CASSQGIGGNEQFF
>.|15|TRBJ2-3|TRBV5-4
CASSSYGLPADTQYF
>.|17|TRBJ1-6|TRBV25-1
CASSPPRGQDYNSPLHF
>many|13|TRBJ1-1|TRBV11-2
CASSLNSGTEAFF
>.|15|TRBJ2-3|TRBV6-5
CASSGTSGWEDTQYF
>few|14|TRBJ2-5|TRBV28
CASSSGTGRETQYF